This TCR beta chain derives from a study of blood T cell repertoires in COVID-19. This table comes from immunoSEQ multiplex PCR, and its TCRdb copy is limited to in-frame clones, with some not included. The sample lists roughly 14,000 clones; approximately 92% were seen once. From germline, CDR1 is SNHLY and CDR2 FYNNEI. With 2 bases removed from V and 3 bases from J, the gap between germline ends came to 8 bases. This CDR3 is built from 14 residues. The receptor was derived from a human donor with active COVID-19. The donor label of this sample is uncertain. What was sequenced was peripheral blood. J is TRBJ1-5 and V is TRBV2, with D perhaps matching TRBD1 (5 bases). CDR3 DNA sequence: TGTGCCAGCAGTGAATACAGGAACAATCAGCCCCAGCATTTT. This encodes CASSEYRNNQPQHF.